Presented here are 26 T cell receptor beta chains from one specimen sequenced in a study of blood T cells in healthy people across ages. Next came a second PCR, run for 7 to 11 cycles, which used a sample-barcoded 5' primer along with a J-beta primer mix. TCRdb reprocessed the 5' RACE reads via MiXCR and lists one record per CDR3 protein. The sample includes about 680,000 distinct CDR3 sequences, around 49% seen only once; the top ten take 25% to 35%. Sequenced sample: blood. All receptors come from a woman in her sixties in good health.

This clonotype has a handful of counts. The CDR3 here is CASSQSAASTDTQYF. The CDR3 nucleotides are TGTGCCAGCAGCCAAAGTGCCGCTAGCACAGATACGCAGTATTTT. The chain carries TRBV4-2 and TRBJ2-3, with D unresolved. With 2 bases removed from V and 0 bases from J, the gap between germline ends came to 9 bases. Germline lookup yields CDR1 LGHNA and CDR2 YNFKEQ. CDR3 length: 15 residues.

The chain carries TRBV15 and TRBJ2-7; tentatively, D is TRBD1 or TRBD2 (6 bases each). Germline V gives CDR1 LNHNV, CDR2 YYDKDF (reference sequence). CDR3 length: 17 residues. V was pared by 0 bases and J by 0 bases, with 15 bases between. CDR3 amino acids: CATSRDPRGGFSYEQYF. The CDR3 DNA reads as TGTGCCACCAGCAGAGACCCCCGAGGGGGGTTCTCCTACGAGCAGTACTTC.

CDR3 sequence (DNA): TGCAGTGCTAGTCAGGGTAACACTGAAGCTTTCTTT. Translation: CSASQGNTEAFF. V is TRBV20-1 and J is TRBJ1-1; possible D gene TRBD1, 5 bases. The CDR3 runs to 12 residues. V lost 3 bases and J lost 2, with 7 bases in between. CDR1 and CDR2 (germline): DFQATT, SNEGSKA (reference sequence).

This sequence joins TRBV29-1 and TRBJ1-1; D uncertain. Looked up from germline, CDR1 is SQVTM and CDR2 is ANQGSEA. V lost 7 bases and J 3 bases, leaving 6 bases between the germline ends. The CDR3 has 10 amino acids. CDR3 bases: TGCAGCGCCCGGGACACTGAAGCTTTCTTT. This gives the protein CSARDTEAFF. Full variable domain (remainder filled in from reference TRBV29-1 and TRBJ1-1): SAVISQKPSRDICQRGTSLTIQCQVDSQVTMMFWYRQQPGQSLTLIATANQGSEATYESGFVIDKFPISRPNLTFSTLTVSNMSPEDSSIYLCSARDTEAFFGQGTRLTVV.

The sample holds a few counts of this clonotype. The rearrangement links TRBV14 to TRBJ2-5; D remains ambiguous. Trimming cost V 4 bases and J 1 base, with 13 bases left between them. This CDR3 contains 15 residues. CDR1 and CDR2 (germline): SGHDN, FVKESK. The CDR3 region is CASSPPGSLQETQYF. DNA of the CDR3: TGTGCCAGCAGCCCACCGGGCAGCCTCCAAGAGACCCAGTACTTC. Variable domain in full (rest from reference TRBV14 and TRBJ2-5): EAGVTQFPSHSVIEKGQTVTLRCDPISGHDNLYWYRRVMGKEIKFLLHFVKESKQDESGMPNNRFLAERTGGTYSTLKVQPAELEDSGVYFCASSPPGSLQETQYFGPGTRLLVL.

This clonotype was counted a few times. The chain employs TRBV11-3 and TRBJ2-2; D might be TRBD2 (5 bases). Trimming removed 8 bases from V and 6 bases from J, with 10 bases in between. The germline gives CDR1 SGHNT, CDR2 YENEEA. The CDR3 contains 12 residues. Written as DNA, the CDR3 is TGTGCCAGCGGGAGACGGTCCGGGGAGCTGTTTTTT. Translated, it gives CASGRRSGELFF.

The chain combines TRBV3-1 with TRBJ2-7; 7 bases map to TRBD1. J was trimmed by 5 bases and V by 4 bases; bases with no gene match: 8. Germline CDR1 LGHDT, CDR2 YNNKEL (reference sequence). The CDR3 is 14 residues long. This CDR3 is CASSPGQEHDEQYF. CDR3 DNA: TGTGCCAGCAGCCCAGGACAGGAGCACGACGAGCAGTACTTC.

This clonotype showed up just once. The chain joins TRBV10-3 to TRBJ1-2; no clear D. V lost 9 bases, J lost 2 bases, and 10 bases lay in between. This CDR3 has 12 residues. Germline lookup yields CDR1 ENHRY and CDR2 SYGVKD. CDR3 coding DNA: TGTGCCATATCGGGCGTAAACTATGGCTACACCTTC. This encodes CAISGVNYGYTF.

The chain employs TRBV20-1 and TRBJ2-1, with 7 positions matching TRBD2. Germline V gene sequence: CDR1 DFQATT, CDR2 SNEGSKA (reference sequence). The V segment lost 3 bases and the J segment 4 bases; nucleotides outside the gene matches: 6. CDR3 length equals 14 residues. CDR3 DNA sequence: TGCAGTGCTAGGCTGGGAGGGGTTTACAATGAGCAGTTCTTC. Translated: CSARLGGVYNEQFF.

The V and J genes are TRBV20-1 and TRBJ2-3, with 8 nucleotides matching TRBD2. This CDR3 contains 15 residues. V shed 8 bases, J shed 7 bases, and the junction held 17 bases outside the gene matches. CDR1 is DFQATT, CDR2 SNEGSKA, per germline (reference sequence). The CDR3 here is CSSSKGREVRYTQYF. The CDR3 region has the DNA TGCAGTTCCTCAAAGGGGCGGGAGGTTAGATATACGCAGTATTTT.

In the case of this clonotype: Relative to the germline gene, one junction end is altered; a read error may explain this. The chain is built from TRBV27 and TRBJ1-5; 8 bases map to TRBD1. CDR1 and CDR2 (germline): MNHEY, SMNVEV (reference sequence). The CDR3 extends over 13 amino acids. CDR3 nucleotides: TGTGCCAACAGTCCGGACAGGGATCAGCCCCAGCATTTT. This encodes CANSPDRDQPQHF.

This chain uses TRBV6-2 or TRBV6-3 with TRBJ1-4; 8 bases are a match to TRBD1. Per germline, CDR1 MNHEY and CDR2 SVGEGT. V gave up 10 bases and J gave up 5 bases; unmatched junction bases: 9. CDR3 length: 14 residues. The CDR3 DNA sequence: TGTGCCACCGAAAAGGACAGGGCAAATGAAAAACTGTTTTTT. It specifies CATEKDRANEKLFF.

This clonotype came up a few times. The J gene is TRBJ2-5, the V gene TRBV4-2; D call uncertain. There are 13 residues in the CDR3. The V end was cut by 3 bases, the J end by 5 bases, with 10 bases between. The V gene's germline CDR1 is LGHNA and CDR2 YNFKEQ. The CDR3 is CASSQGSFETQYF. Written as DNA, the CDR3 is TGTGCCAGCAGCCAGGGCAGTTTTGAGACCCAGTACTTC.

The chain employs TRBV20-1 and TRBJ2-4; 7 nucleotides agree with TRBD1. The CDR3 is made up of 13 amino acids. Germline trimming cut 3 bases from V and 13 bases from J; bases unmatched to any gene: 12. The germline CDR1 and CDR2 sequences are DFQATT and SNEGSKA (reference sequence). CDR3 DNA: TGCAGTGCTAGGGCCGACAGGGCCAGTGAGCAGTACTTC. This codes for CSARADRASEQYF.

The rearrangement uses TRBV29-1 and TRBJ2-1, with 10 positions matching TRBD2. Trimming took 7 bases from V and 8 from J; bases not matched to a gene: 8. Germline CDR1 is SQVTM and CDR2 is ANQGSEA. The CDR3 loop spans 13 amino acids. The CDR3 is CSGDSSGSDEQFF. CDR3 coding DNA: TGCAGCGGGGACTCTAGCGGGAGTGATGAGCAGTTCTTC.

In regard to this clonotype: One junction end does not reproduce the germline sequence, and a read error may be involved. The chain joins TRBV4-2 to TRBJ2-3; no firm D call. CDR1 LGHNA and CDR2 YNFKEQ come from the germline V gene. CDR3 length: 16 residues. The CDR3 DNA follows: TGCGCCAGCAGCCAAGATCTCTGGGTTGGCACAGATACGCAGTATTTT. Translated, it gives CASSQDLWVGTDTQYF.

The J gene is TRBJ2-5, the V gene TRBV5-1; tentative D call: TRBD2 (6 bases). Matching the DNA end better, TRBJ2-7 makes the J call doubtful. CDR3 length: 14 amino acids. The germline V gene encodes CDR1 SGHRS and CDR2 YFSETQ. CDR3 loop: CASSERGTLNEQYF. CDR3 nucleotides: TGCGCCAGCAGCGAGCGCGGGACGCTAAACGAGCAGTACTTC.

This clonotype was detected only once. The V gene is TRBV4-2, the J gene TRBJ1-2; 8 bases agree with TRBD1. The CDR3 is 15 amino acids. V lost 0 bases, J lost 7 bases, and 7 bases stayed unmatched. From germline, CDR1 is LGHNA and CDR2 YNFKEQ. This CDR3 reads CASSQETGEARGYTF. The DNA of the CDR3 is TGTGCCAGCAGCCAAGAGACAGGGGAGGCTCGTGGCTACACCTTC.

J is TRBJ2-7 and V is TRBV29-1, with D possibly TRBD2 on 6 matching bases. The CDR3 has 17 residues. The V gene's germline CDR1 is SQVTM and CDR2 ANQGSEA. V gave up 6 bases and J gave up 0 bases, with 24 bases separating them. The CDR3 sequence is CSVAGYYGAGNSYEQYF. CDR3 nucleotides: TGCAGCGTCGCGGGGTATTACGGGGCGGGGAACTCCTACGAGCAGTACTTC.

The V call is TRBV6-5, the J call TRBJ1-2, with 10 bases that match TRBD1. The germline gives CDR1 MNHEY, CDR2 SVGAGI. Unmatched junction bases numbered 18, after V lost 0 bases and J lost 8 bases. The CDR3 sequence is 19 residues long. CDR3 sequence (DNA): TGTGCCAGCAGTTACTCGGCTGGGGGGACAGGGGCCTACTATCGAGGCTACACCTTC. Protein product: CASSYSAGGTGAYYRGYTF.

This clonotype appeared once. This rearrangement joins TRBV28 to TRBJ2-7; TRBD2 agrees at 7 bases. The V and J ends lost 6 bases and 1 base, in that order; junction bases with no gene match: 6. Per germline, CDR1 MDHEN and CDR2 SYDVKM. The CDR3 runs 14 residues. The CDR3 sequence is CASSIFSGSYEQYF. The CDR3 DNA follows: TGTGCCAGCAGCATTTTTAGCGGGTCCTACGAGCAGTACTTC.

This clonotype appeared a few times. The genes are TRBV7-3 and TRBJ2-3; tentatively, D is TRBD2 (5 bases). V was clipped by 2 bases and J by 2 bases, with 11 bases between them. This CDR3 region has 15 residues. Germline CDR1 and CDR2: SGHTA and FQGTGA. The CDR3 loop reads CASSLLGANTDTQYF. For the CDR3, the DNA is TGTGCCAGCAGCTTATTGGGAGCTAACACAGATACGCAGTATTTT.

On this clonotype itself: The junction departs from germline at one end; a sequencing error may be responsible. V and J are TRBV7-7 and TRBJ2-2, with D possibly being TRBD1 (6 bases). CDR3 length equals 15 residues. Germline CDR1 and CDR2: SSHAT and FNYEAQ (reference sequence). CDR3 protein: CASSLQGVDTGELFF. The CDR3 DNA follows: TGTGCTAGCAGCCTACAGGGAGTCGACACCGGGGAGCTGTTTTTT.

This clonotype occurred once. The chain couples TRBV25-1 to TRBJ1-1; the D gene is possibly TRBD1 (6 bases). Deletions cut 11 bases from V and 0 bases from J, with 19 bases between. The germline V gene has CDR1 MGHDK and CDR2 SYGVNS. The CDR3 runs 15 residues. CDR3 residues: CAGRYSGTLNTEAFF. Written as DNA, the CDR3 is TGTGCCGGGCGATATAGCGGGACACTGAACACTGAAGCTTTCTTT.

This clonotype occurred a few times. J is TRBJ1-6 and V is TRBV7-8, with a weak D call TRBD1 (6 bases). V dropped 5 bases and J dropped 10 bases, with 21 bases sitting between them. Germline CDR1 and CDR2: SGHVS and FQNEAQ. The CDR3 is 16 residues long. CDR3: CASSEHRASDLSPLHF. The DNA for the CDR3 is TGTGCCAGCAGCGAACACAGGGCCTCCGATCTATCACCCCTCCACTTT.

This clonotype was observed a few times. The J gene is TRBJ1-2, the V gene TRBV20-1, with 7 nucleotides matching TRBD1. Per germline, CDR1 DFQATT and CDR2 SNEGSKA (reference sequence). The V segment lost 3 bases and the J segment 7 bases; nucleotides outside the gene matches: 14. The CDR3 contains 15 residues. In DNA, the CDR3 is TGCAGTGCTAGGCCGGGAGGGGGCGAGACGTTTGGCTACACCTTC. Protein sequence: CSARPGGGETFGYTF.